The rows below give T cell receptor beta chains drawn from one sample of a study of cytomegalovirus exposure and HLA in healthy donors. Generated by immunoSEQ multiplex PCR, the TCRdb table keeps only in-frame clones and is missing some. This table lists 130,000 or so clones. The source material was PBMCs. These receptors all stem from a woman aged 18 to 35 in good health and CMV-seronegative. The conserved cysteine and the conserved F or W are not part of the CDR3 here.

j_gene,len,v_gene,CDR3aa
TRBJ2-1,11,TRBV5-1,ASSLGSWNEQF
TRBJ2-1,13,TRBV19,ASSKGLADYNEQF
TRBJ1-1,11,TRBV6-1,ASSPFRNTEAF
TRBJ2-7,12,TRBV5-6,ASILSRNIYEQY
TRBJ1-2,13,TRBV6-1,ASSEMRTGGNGYT
TRBJ2-7,11,TRBV29-1,SVDLELGSEQY
TRBJ1-2,13,TRBV19,ASSIGTGVNYGYT
TRBJ2-1,16,TRBV19,ASSIGLAGGRHYNEQF
TRBJ2-3,12,TRBV9,ASSVAAYTDTQY
TRBJ1-2,13,TRBV7-2,ASSWGQQANYGYT
TRBJ1-2,11,TRBV6-5,ASSYSGSYGYT
TRBJ2-7,10,TRBV6-5,ASGHRGYEQY
TRBJ2-3,14,TRBV4-3,ASSQGTAGYTDTQY
TRBJ2-1,11,TRBV6-1,ASSEASRSRQL
TRBJ2-1,9,TRBV30,ACRGGNEQF
TRBJ2-5,13,TRBV27,ASSPGLAGGETQY
TRBJ2-2,14,TRBV5-1,ASSLSTEANTGELF
TRBJ2-1,13,TRBV5-1,ASSLAGDSYNEQF
TRBJ2-5,13,TRBV10-1,ASSDRLAGQETQY
TRBJ1-1,12,TRBV29-1,SVELARGNTEAF
TRBJ2-5,13,TRBV30,AWSVGLTLQETQY
TRBJ2-1,13,TRBV6-1,ASSEESGGGNEQF
TRBJ2-2,14,TRBV6-1,ASSAQGAPNTGELF
TRBJ2-1,14,TRBV2,ASSELGGLSYNEQF
TRBJ1-2,11,TRBV18,ASSPRTGDGYT
TRBJ2-3,12,TRBV14,ASSPASGSNTQY
TRBJ2-5,10,TRBV11-3,ASSTRQETQY
TRBJ1-2,11,TRBV29-1,SVELASRGGYT
TRBJ2-3,15,TRBV10-3,AIREVTGEFGTDTQY
TRBJ2-7,12,TRBV9,ASSVGAGSYEQY
TRBJ2-3,16,TRBV7-9,ASSAVRFKEAYTDTQY
TRBJ1-1,13,TRBV28,ASTPGLGGATEAF
TRBJ1-1,14,TRBV19,ASSMGTGVPSAEAF
TRBJ2-3,14,TRBV19,ASSPLRDTSTDTQY
TRBJ2-2,14,TRBV4-3,ASSQEAGAGTGELF
TRBJ1-6,12,TRBV27,ASSLARGNSPLH
TRBJ1-6,13,TRBV9,ASSVEAVPLSPLH
TRBJ1-5,10,TRBV19,ASDRVGQPQH
TRBJ2-3,14,TRBV4-3,ASSLRVIAGRDTQY
TRBJ1-1,11,TRBV28,ASSPGLNTEAF
TRBJ2-7,13,TRBV7-9,ASSPPRTGAYEQY
TRBJ1-4,13,TRBV27,ASSFSVSTNEKLF
TRBJ2-4,13,TRBV27,ASGPIDRAKNIQY
TRBJ1-5,11,TRBV6-1,ASSEQVNQPQH
TRBJ2-5,17,TRBV6-1,ASSESIGVSFKPKRTQY
TRBJ2-1,16,TRBV5-8,ASSLLGLAGGLYNEQF
TRBJ1-2,10,TRBV6-5,ASRGDSLGYT
TRBJ1-2,12,TRBV6-1,ASSVFRGDYGYT
TRBJ2-3,13,TRBV27,ASSFLQGFGDTQY
TRBJ1-2,14,TRBV2,ASSADRGNYGYGYT
TRBJ1-5,16,TRBV27,ASSHPPDRSRGNQPQH
TRBJ1-5,15,TRBV28,ASSWGDRGHGNQPQH
TRBJ1-1,16,TRBV5-1,ASSLLSLDTSLNTEAF
TRBJ2-3,14,TRBV14,ASSQDRGGGIGTQY
TRBJ2-2,15,TRBV9,ASSQTRTGGFSGELF
TRBJ2-7,13,TRBV6-1,ASSEASGSVHEQY
NA,10,TRBV5-8,ASSHPRYEQY